The source of this TCR beta chain is a study of OX40 agonist ivuxolimab in advanced cancers. Study overall: Every 2 weeks, ivuxolimab was infused into the patients intravenously at between 0.01 and 10 mg/kg.

CDR1 is SGHRS and CDR2 is YFSETQ in the germline V gene. V shed 4 bases, J shed 5 bases, and the junction held 9 bases outside the gene matches. CDR3 length: 16 amino acids. Data came from immunoSEQ multiplex PCR; TCRdb stores just in-frame clones and leaves some out. This table holds tens of thousands of clones, 80% to 90% found once. This receptor was taken from an adult with an advanced solid tumor such as melanoma, head and neck, liver or kidney cancer. The sequencing here drew on CD4+ or CD8+ T cells sorted from blood, taken in a trial of the OX40 agonist ivuxolimab. The V gene is TRBV5-1, the J gene TRBJ2-1; TRBD2 matches 10 bases. The CDR3 bases are TGCGCCAGCAGCGTAGATGGGACTAGCGCCGACAATGAGCAGTTCTTC. Amino acids: CASSVDGTSADNEQFF.